A selection of T cell receptor beta chains follows, all from one sample in a study of technical replicates of blood from a handful of donors. The data were produced by immunoSEQ multiplex PCR, yet TCRdb's version contains in-frame clones alone and is incomplete. The sample carries 91,000 or so clones, about 94% recorded once. Source material: T cells isolated from PBMCs. Source of these receptors: a human donor in good health. Both conserved end residues are part of each CDR3. The D gene is left open where the match is weak. Expanded clones get a size class; other rows say once, few or many, or leave the size out.

d_call j_call clone_size v_call cdr3_aa cdr3_nt
. TRBJ2-1 . TRBV4-1 CASSQQAFRGEQFF TGCGCCAGCAGCCAGCAAGCGTTCCGTGGTGAGCAGTTCTTC
TRBD2 TRBJ2-1 . TRBV29-1 CSTWGSGSGSRQFF TGCAGCACCTGGGGGAGCGGGAGTGGTTCGAGGCAGTTCTTC
. TRBJ2-5 . TRBV6-1 CASSELWFLGGEGPQYF TGTGCCAGCAGTGAATTGTGGTTCTTAGGGGGAGAGGGGCCCCAGTACTTC
. TRBJ2-5 . TRBV5-5 CASSLALFSGSQETQYF TGTGCCAGCAGCTTGGCCTTGTTCTCAGGCAGCCAAGAGACCCAGTACTTC
. TRBJ1-4 . TRBV21-1 CASSKGQGEKLFF TGTGCCAGCAGCAAAGGACAGGGTGAAAAACTGTTTTTT
. TRBJ2-5 once TRBV5-1 CASSLSGSKETQYF TGCGCCAGCAGCTTGTCAGGGTCGAAAGAGACCCAGTACTTC
TRBD2 TRBJ2-1 . TRBV27 CASRPLAGDGDEQFF TGTGCCAGCAGGCCCTTAGCGGGAGATGGGGATGAGCAGTTCTTC
TRBD2 TRBJ2-1 . TRBV2 CASSKGLADGEQFF TGTGCCAGCAGTAAAGGTCTAGCGGACGGTGAGCAGTTCTTC
TRBD1 TRBJ1-1 . TRBV25-1 CASIPGQGVGTEAFF TGTGCCAGCATCCCGGGACAGGGGGTTGGTACTGAAGCTTTCTTT
TRBD2 TRBJ2-7 . TRBV11-2 CASSLFSSSRLAGEQYF TGTGCCAGCAGCTTATTCTCCTCGTCCCGGCTAGCGGGAGAGCAGTACTTC
. TRBJ1-2 . TRBV11-3 CASSPRLNYGYTF TGTGCCAGCAGCCCCCGACTGAACTATGGCTACACCTTC
TRBD1 TRBJ1-2 . TRBV10-2 CASSGPGGSGYTF TGCGCCAGCAGCGGTCCAGGGGGTAGTGGCTACACCTTC
TRBD1 TRBJ2-1 . TRBV11-2 CASSFTFGTGGRDEQFF TGTGCCAGCAGCTTTACCTTCGGGACAGGGGGCCGGGATGAGCAGTTCTTC
TRBD2 TRBJ2-3 . TRBV27 CASSLFSGIEDTQYF TGTGCCAGCAGTTTGTTTAGCGGGATCGAAGATACGCAGTATTTT
. TRBJ2-1 . TRBV6-5 CASSQDSNEQFF TGTGCCAGCAGCCAAGACTCCAATGAGCAGTTCTTC
TRBD2 TRBJ2-3 . TRBV12-5 CASNKWLAGSTDTQYF TGTGCTAGTAATAAGTGGCTAGCGGGAAGCACAGATACGCAGTATTTT
. TRBJ2-1 . TRBV7-9 CASSLAPNNEQFF TGTGCCAGCAGCTTAGCGCCTAACAATGAGCAGTTCTTC
. TRBJ2-3 . TRBV7-9 CASTPFFADTDTQYF TGTGCCAGCACACCGTTTTTCGCAGACACAGATACGCAGTATTTT
. TRBJ2-7 . TRBV30 CAWSIGGEQYF TGTGCCTGGAGTATAGGGGGCGAGCAGTACTTC
TRBD2 TRBJ2-7 . TRBV27 CASSPRGVREQYF TGTGCCAGCAGTCCTCGGGGGGTACGGGAGCAGTACTTC
TRBD2 TRBJ2-2 . TRBV30 CAWSPPEREGRFTGELFF TGTGCCTGGAGTCCCCCTGAGAGGGAGGGGAGGTTCACCGGGGAGCTGTTTTTT
. TRBJ1-1 once TRBV6-5 CASSNLGHTEAFF TGTGCCAGCAGTAACTTGGGGCACACTGAAGCTTTCTTT
TRBD2 TRBJ2-2 . TRBV29-1 CSVEILAGASGELFF TGCAGCGTTGAAATCCTAGCGGGAGCGTCCGGGGAGCTGTTTTTT
. TRBJ1-2 . TRBV27 CASTPYTGNYGYTF TGTGCCAGCACCCCTTATACAGGAAACTATGGCTACACCTTC
. TRBJ1-1 . TRBV29-1 CSVEIAGRRTEAFF TGCAGCGTTGAGATTGCGGGCCGGAGAACTGAAGCTTTCTTT
. TRBJ2-2 . TRBV5-4 CASRYGTTNTGELFF TGTGCCAGCAGATACGGGACAACGAACACCGGGGAGCTGTTTTTT
. TRBJ1-2 . TRBV11-2 CASRQAPRDYGYTF TGTGCCAGCAGACAGGCCCCCAGAGACTATGGCTACACCTTC
. TRBJ2-7 . TRBV30 CAWKDLGGNYEQYF TGTGCCTGGAAAGATCTCGGCGGGAACTACGAGCAGTACTTC
TRBD2 TRBJ2-5 . TRBV2 CASSDGLAGGLGTQYF TGTGCCAGCAGCGACGGACTAGCGGGAGGTTTGGGGACCCAGTACTTC
. TRBJ1-2 . TRBV28 CASSHGYTGNYGYTF TGTGCCAGCAGTCACGGCTATACAGGGAACTATGGCTACACCTTC
TRBD2 TRBJ2-2 few TRBV30 CAWSDLAGAGNSGELFF TGTGCCTGGAGCGATCTAGCGGGAGCCGGGAACTCCGGGGAGCTGTTTTTT
. TRBJ2-2 . TRBV5-1 CASSLDGSGTGELFF TGCGCCAGCAGCTTGGATGGTAGCGGCACCGGGGAGCTGTTTTTT
. TRBJ1-1 . TRBV11-2 CASSFRRETEAFF TGTGCCAGCAGCTTTCGGAGGGAAACTGAAGCTTTCTTT
TRBD1 TRBJ2-1 . TRBV30 CAWSVVTRTGLSYNEQFF TGTGCCTGGAGTGTAGTGACCAGGACAGGGTTGTCCTACAATGAGCAGTTCTTC
. TRBJ2-1 . TRBV29-1 CSVSPRGFF TGCAGCGTCTCCCCCCGGGGTTTCTTC
TRBD1 TRBJ2-5 . TRBV4-1 CASSQVTGGQETQYF TGCGCCAGCAGCCAGGTTACAGGGGGCCAAGAGACCCAGTACTTC
. TRBJ1-2 . TRBV27 CASLPPNSNYGYTF TGTGCCAGCCTCCCCCCCAACTCTAACTATGGCTACACCTTC
TRBD2 TRBJ2-3 . TRBV7-2 CASSLVEAGEVDTQYF TGTGCCAGCAGCTTAGTAGAAGCGGGAGAGGTGGATACGCAGTATTTT
. TRBJ2-5 . TRBV5-5 CASSFGGLPETQYF TGTGCCAGCAGCTTCGGCGGGCTCCCAGAGACCCAGTACTTC
. TRBJ2-4 . TRBV29-1 CSVRGDTLAKNIQYF TGCAGCGTCCGAGGGGACACTTTAGCCAAAAACATTCAGTACTTC
TRBD2 TRBJ2-4 . TRBV7-3 CASSSAGGFLSLAKNIQYF TGTGCCAGCAGCTCAGCGGGAGGGTTCTTGTCCTTAGCCAAAAACATTCAGTACTTC
. TRBJ1-1 once TRBV5-1 CASTHSGGLAEAFF TGCGCCAGCACCCACAGCGGGGGGCTCGCTGAAGCTTTCTTT
. TRBJ1-5 . TRBV7-6 CASSDSEPGRPQHF TGTGCCAGCAGTGACAGTGAGCCAGGTCGGCCCCAGCATTTT
TRBD1 TRBJ1-4 . TRBV27 CASSSPGTGIEKLFF TGTGCCAGCAGTTCTCCGGGGACAGGGATTGAAAAACTGTTTTTT
TRBD1 TRBJ1-2 . TRBV5-5 CASSLPGTGVGYTF TGTGCCAGCAGCTTACCCGGGACAGGGGTTGGCTACACCTTC
. TRBJ2-2 . TRBV21-1 CASSRVDRNTGELFF TGTGCCAGCAGCAGAGTAGACAGAAACACCGGGGAGCTGTTTTTT
. TRBJ2-7 once TRBV30 CAGGGGTYEQYF TGTGCCGGAGGGGGCGGGACCTACGAGCAGTACTTC
. TRBJ2-7 . TRBV21-1 CASSEYPDPRGRGYEQYF TGTGCCAGCAGCGAATACCCGGATCCGAGGGGGCGCGGCTACGAGCAGTACTTC
. TRBJ2-3 once TRBV5-4 CASSLTGTTDTQYF TGTGCCAGCAGCTTGACAGGGACGACAGATACGCAGTATTTT
. TRBJ2-6 once TRBV11-1 CASSFAGIAYSGANVLTF TGTGCCAGCAGCTTCGCCGGGATTGCATACTCTGGGGCCAACGTCCTGACTTTC
TRBD2 TRBJ2-1 . TRBV5-5 CASSLRASGSSYNEQFF TGTGCCAGCAGCTTGCGGGCTAGCGGGAGTTCCTACAATGAGCAGTTCTTC